A selection of T cell receptor beta chains follows, all from one sample in a study of T cell responses to AZD1222 COVID-19 vaccine. This table comes from immunoSEQ multiplex PCR, and its TCRdb copy is limited to in-frame clones, with some not included. This table has 150,000 to 200,000 clones, approximately 94% appearing once. Sequencing was performed on peripheral blood, taken 28 days after the second AZD1222 dose. These receptors all come from an adult who received the AZD1222 COVID-19 vaccine. Each CDR3 is given with its conserved first and last residue. D genes are given only for firm matches. Only part of the rows carry a size: once, few, many, or a class if the clone is expanded.

DNA,CDR3,J,D,V,size
TGTGCCAGCCGGGACAGCCACAATCAGCCCCAGCATTTT,CASRDSHNQPQHF,TRBJ1-5,TRBD1,TRBV18,.
TGCAGCGTTTCTACTCCCACTAGCGGAAAAAACACCGGGGAGCTGTTTTTT,CSVSTPTSGKNTGELFF,TRBJ2-2,TRBD2,TRBV29-1,.
TGTGCCAGCAGCAACCCTGACAACGCCTACGAGCAGTACTTC,CASSNPDNAYEQYF,TRBJ2-7,.,TRBV21-1,.
TGTGCCAGCAGTGAATATATGAACACTGAAGCTTTCTTT,CASSEYMNTEAFF,TRBJ1-1,.,TRBV7-9,.
TGTGCCTGGTCCATTGGACGAGATCAGCCCCAGCATTTT,CAWSIGRDQPQHF,TRBJ1-5,.,TRBV30,.
TGTGCCATCAGTGAGCAGGGGGCGAATCAGCCCCAGCATTTT,CAISEQGANQPQHF,TRBJ1-5,TRBD1,TRBV10-3,once
TGTGCCAGCAGCTTCGACCCCGCTGGGTACTACGAGCAGTACTTC,CASSFDPAGYYEQYF,TRBJ2-7,.,TRBV5-6,.
TGTGCCAGCAGCTCCCCGGGACAGGGGATCTACGAGCAGTACTTC,CASSSPGQGIYEQYF,TRBJ2-7,TRBD1,TRBV5-4,.
TGTGCCAGCAGCCAAGGGTTCTTAGCGGACGGAGTGGAGACCCAGTACTTC,CASSQGFLADGVETQYF,TRBJ2-5,.,TRBV14,.
TGTGCCATCAGGGGGACAGACCAAAATCAGCCCCAGCATTTT,CAIRGTDQNQPQHF,TRBJ1-5,TRBD1,TRBV10-3,.
TGCGCCAGCAGCCGATCAGACTTCGGTCAGCCCCAGCATTTT,CASSRSDFGQPQHF,TRBJ1-5,.,TRBV4-1,once
TGTGCCAGCAGTTCGTACCGGGGCCCTCGAGAGACCCAGTACTTC,CASSSYRGPRETQYF,TRBJ2-5,.,TRBV28,.
TGTGCCAGCACCCTAGGGAACTATGGCTACACCTTC,CASTLGNYGYTF,TRBJ1-2,.,TRBV12-3/TRBV12-4,.
TGTGCCAGCAGCAGCTTTCCCGCGGGTAGCGGGAGTTTGGAGACCCAGTACTTC,CASSSFPAGSGSLETQYF,TRBJ2-5,TRBD2,TRBV7-2,.
TGTGCCAGCAGCTTGGCGCTCGCGAATGAGCAGTTCTTC,CASSLALANEQFF,TRBJ2-1,.,TRBV5-4,.
TGTGCCTGGACCGAGGGCTATGGCTACACCTTC,CAWTEGYGYTF,TRBJ1-2,.,TRBV30,.
TGTGCCAGCAGACTTAGCGGGAGGCCCTACAATGAGCAGTTCTTC,CASRLSGRPYNEQFF,TRBJ2-1,TRBD2,TRBV6-5,once
TGTGCCAGCACGACTAGCGGGATGGAGACCCAGTACTTC,CASTTSGMETQYF,TRBJ2-5,TRBD2,TRBV12-3/TRBV12-4,.
TGTGCCAGCAGTTTTGAGAGGGAGGTAAACGAGCAGTACTTC,CASSFEREVNEQYF,TRBJ2-7,.,TRBV28,once
TGTGCCAGCAGTTACCTGTCGGGGACCTACAATGAGCAGTTCTTC,CASSYLSGTYNEQFF,TRBJ2-1,.,TRBV6-2/TRBV6-3,.
TGTGCCAGCAGTTTAAAACAGTCCCCAACTAATGAAAAACTGTTTTTT,CASSLKQSPTNEKLFF,TRBJ1-4,.,TRBV28,.
TGTGCCAGCAGCCAAAAAAGACAAGAGACCCAGTACTTC,CASSQKRQETQYF,TRBJ2-5,.,TRBV5-6,.
TGTGCCAGCAGTTTATCGGGGGCCCCTAGGGGCAATCAGCCCCAGCATTTT,CASSLSGAPRGNQPQHF,TRBJ1-5,.,TRBV28,.
TGTGCCAGCAGTTACTCCGGGCCAGGGAGAAACACCATATATTTT,CASSYSGPGRNTIYF,TRBJ1-3,.,TRBV6-5,.
TGTGCCAGCAGCGTTCTAGCGGTCCACTCCTACAATGAGCAGTTCTTC,CASSVLAVHSYNEQFF,TRBJ2-1,TRBD2,TRBV9,once
TGTGCCAGCAGTTTATGGCAGGGGACCGGGGAGCTGTTTTTT,CASSLWQGTGELFF,TRBJ2-2,.,TRBV27,.
TGTGCCAGCAGTTACGCGGACAGGGGGGGGAATGGCTACACCTTC,CASSYADRGGNGYTF,TRBJ1-2,TRBD1,TRBV6-5,.
TGCGCCAGCAGCCGTACCGGGACAGGGGAAGATACGCAGTATTTT,CASSRTGTGEDTQYF,TRBJ2-3,TRBD1,TRBV5-1,.
TGTGCCAGCAGCCAAGAATTAAGCGGGAGGATCTACGAGCAGTACTTC,CASSQELSGRIYEQYF,TRBJ2-7,TRBD2,TRBV4-2,.
TGCGCCAGCAGCTTGATGGACTACACAGGACCTAAGAACACTGAAGCTTCCTTT,CASSLMDYTGPKNTEASF,TRBJ1-1,.,TRBV5-1,.
TGCAGTGCCAGTCGGGATCAGCCCCAGCATTTT,CSASRDQPQHF,TRBJ1-5,.,TRBV20-1,.
TGTGCCAGCAATCCTACAGGGGTCACTGAAGCTTTCTTT,CASNPTGVTEAFF,TRBJ1-1,TRBD1,TRBV6-6,.
TGTGCCAGTAGCGGGGACAGGCCGAACACTGAAGCTTTCTTT,CASSGDRPNTEAFF,TRBJ1-1,TRBD1,TRBV19,.
TGTGCCAGCAGTAACAATGACGCACCATTTGGGGAGACCCAGTACTTC,CASSNNDAPFGETQYF,TRBJ2-5,.,TRBV28,.
TGTGCCAGCAGCTCCAGCGACAGGGGGGGTGACTATGGCTACACCTTC,CASSSSDRGGDYGYTF,TRBJ1-2,TRBD1,TRBV7-8,.
TGTGCCAGCAGTGAACCGCCTTTGGGAGAGACCCAGTACTTC,CASSEPPLGETQYF,TRBJ2-5,.,TRBV25-1,.
TGTGCCAGCACCCTAACGGCAGGGCCCCCTGAAGCTTTCTTT,CASTLTAGPPEAFF,TRBJ1-1,.,TRBV7-9,once
TGTGCCAGCAGTGGCTGGACTAGCGTAATATCCGATACGCAGTATTTT,CASSGWTSVISDTQYF,TRBJ2-3,TRBD2,TRBV6-1,once